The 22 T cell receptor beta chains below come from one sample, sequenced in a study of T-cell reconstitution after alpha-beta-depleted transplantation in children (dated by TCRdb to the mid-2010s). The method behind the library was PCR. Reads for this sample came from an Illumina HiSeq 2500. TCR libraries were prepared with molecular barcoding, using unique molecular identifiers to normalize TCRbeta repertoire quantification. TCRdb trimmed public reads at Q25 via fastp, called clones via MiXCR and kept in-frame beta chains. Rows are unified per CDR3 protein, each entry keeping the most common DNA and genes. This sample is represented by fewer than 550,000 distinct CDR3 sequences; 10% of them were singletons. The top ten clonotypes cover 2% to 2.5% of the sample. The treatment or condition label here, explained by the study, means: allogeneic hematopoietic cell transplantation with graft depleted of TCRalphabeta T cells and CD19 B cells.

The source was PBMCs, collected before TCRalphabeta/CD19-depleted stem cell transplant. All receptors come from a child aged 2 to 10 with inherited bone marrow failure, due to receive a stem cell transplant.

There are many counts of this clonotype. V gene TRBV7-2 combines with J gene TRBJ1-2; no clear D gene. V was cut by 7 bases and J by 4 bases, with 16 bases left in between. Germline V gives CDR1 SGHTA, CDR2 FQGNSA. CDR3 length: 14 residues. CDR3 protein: CASTQEAGRYGYTF. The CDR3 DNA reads TGTGCCAGCACCCAAGAGGCCGGCCGCTATGGCTACACCTTC. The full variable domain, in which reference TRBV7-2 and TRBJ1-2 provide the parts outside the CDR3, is GAGVSQSPSNKVTEKGKDVELRCDPISGHTALYWYRQSLGQGLEFLIYFQGNSAPDKSGLPSDRFSAERTGGSVSTLTIQRTQQEDSAVYLCASTQEAGRYGYTFGSGTRLTVV.

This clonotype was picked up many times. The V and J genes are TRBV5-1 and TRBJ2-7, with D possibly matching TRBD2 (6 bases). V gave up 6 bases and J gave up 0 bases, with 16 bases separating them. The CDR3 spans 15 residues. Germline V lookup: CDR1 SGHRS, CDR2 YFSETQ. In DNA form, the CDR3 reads TGCGCCAGCATGGAGGGGCCGGGGAGCTCCTACGAGCAGTACTTC. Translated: CASMEGPGSSYEQYF. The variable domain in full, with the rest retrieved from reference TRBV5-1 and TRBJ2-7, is KAGVTQTPRYLIKTRGQQVTLSCSPISGHRSVSWYQQTPGQGLQFLFEYFSETQRNKGNFPGRFSGRQFSNSRSEMNVSTLELGDSALYLCASMEGPGSSYEQYFGPGTRLTVT.

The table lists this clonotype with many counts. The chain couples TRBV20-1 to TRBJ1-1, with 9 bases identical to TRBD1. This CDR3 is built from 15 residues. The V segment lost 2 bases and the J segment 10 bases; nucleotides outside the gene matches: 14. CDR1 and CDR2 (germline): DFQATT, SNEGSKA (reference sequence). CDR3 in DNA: TGCAGTGCTAGAAAGGGGACAGGACAGGGGTTAGGAGCTTTCTTT. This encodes CSARKGTGQGLGAFF.

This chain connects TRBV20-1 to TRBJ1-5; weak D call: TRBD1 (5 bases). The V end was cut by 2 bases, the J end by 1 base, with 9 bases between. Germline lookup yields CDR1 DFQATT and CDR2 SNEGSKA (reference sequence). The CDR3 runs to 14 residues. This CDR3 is CSARTGGSNQPQHF. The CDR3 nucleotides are TGCAGTGCTAGAACAGGAGGAAGCAATCAGCCCCAGCATTTT.

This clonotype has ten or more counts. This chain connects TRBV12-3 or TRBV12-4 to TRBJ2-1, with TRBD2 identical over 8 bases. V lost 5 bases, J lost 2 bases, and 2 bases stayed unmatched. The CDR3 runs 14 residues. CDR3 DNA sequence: TGTGCCAGCAGTAGTAGCGGGGCCTACAATGAGCAGTTCTTC. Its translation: CASSSSGAYNEQFF.

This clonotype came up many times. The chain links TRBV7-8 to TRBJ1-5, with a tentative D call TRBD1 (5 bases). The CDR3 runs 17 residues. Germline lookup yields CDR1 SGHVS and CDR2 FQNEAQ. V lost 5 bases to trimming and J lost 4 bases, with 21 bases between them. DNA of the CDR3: TGTGCCAGCAGCCTTTTCGGAGGGGTTCGGTTGAATCAGCCCCAGCATTTT. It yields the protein CASSLFGGVRLNQPQHF.

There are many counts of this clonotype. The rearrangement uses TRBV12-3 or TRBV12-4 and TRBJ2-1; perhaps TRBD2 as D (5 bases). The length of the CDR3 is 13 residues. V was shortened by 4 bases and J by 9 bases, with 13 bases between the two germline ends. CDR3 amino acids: CASSSTGSGEQFF. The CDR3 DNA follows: TGTGCCAGCAGTTCGACGGGATCGGGTGAGCAGTTCTTC.

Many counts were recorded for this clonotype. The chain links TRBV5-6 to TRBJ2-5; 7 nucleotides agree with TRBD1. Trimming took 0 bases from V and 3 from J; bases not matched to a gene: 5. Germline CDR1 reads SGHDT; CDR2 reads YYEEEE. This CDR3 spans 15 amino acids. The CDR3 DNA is TGTGCCAGCAGCTTGGAAAGACAGGGTAAAGAGACCCAGTACTTC. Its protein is CASSLERQGKETQYF.

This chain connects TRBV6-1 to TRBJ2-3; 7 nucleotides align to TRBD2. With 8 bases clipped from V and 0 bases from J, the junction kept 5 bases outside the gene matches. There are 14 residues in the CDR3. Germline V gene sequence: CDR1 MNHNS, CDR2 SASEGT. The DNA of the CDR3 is TGTGCCAGCGCCGGGACTACCAGCACAGATACGCAGTATTTT. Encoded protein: CASAGTTSTDTQYF.

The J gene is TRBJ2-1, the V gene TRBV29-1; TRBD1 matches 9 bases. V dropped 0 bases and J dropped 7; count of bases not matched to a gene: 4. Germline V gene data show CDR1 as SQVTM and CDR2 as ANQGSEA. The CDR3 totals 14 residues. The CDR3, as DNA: TGCAGCGTTGAAGATGGACAGGGGCGGAATGAGCAGTTCTTC. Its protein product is CSVEDGQGRNEQFF.

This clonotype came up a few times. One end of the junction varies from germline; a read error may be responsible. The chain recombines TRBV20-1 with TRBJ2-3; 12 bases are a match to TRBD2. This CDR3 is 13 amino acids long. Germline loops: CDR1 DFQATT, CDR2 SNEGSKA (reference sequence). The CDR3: CRASGRASYTQYF. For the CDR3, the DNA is TGCAGAGCTAGCGGGAGGGCCTCCTATACGCAGTATTTT.

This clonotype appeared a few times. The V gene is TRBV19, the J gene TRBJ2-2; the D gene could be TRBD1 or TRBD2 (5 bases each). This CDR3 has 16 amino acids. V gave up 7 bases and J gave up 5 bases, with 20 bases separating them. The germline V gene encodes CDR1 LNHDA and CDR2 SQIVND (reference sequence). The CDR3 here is CASTPGIGGYTGELFF. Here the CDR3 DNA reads TGTGCCAGTACCCCGGGGATTGGGGGATATACCGGGGAGCTGTTTTTT.

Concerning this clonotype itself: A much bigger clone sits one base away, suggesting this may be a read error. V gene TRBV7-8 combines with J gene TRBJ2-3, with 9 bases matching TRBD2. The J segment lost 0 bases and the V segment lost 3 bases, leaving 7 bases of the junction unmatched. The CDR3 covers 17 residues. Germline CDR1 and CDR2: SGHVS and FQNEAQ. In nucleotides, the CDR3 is TGTGCCAGCAGCTTCGGGGGACTAGCTGTTAGCACAGATACGCAGTATTTT. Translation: CASSFGGLAVSTDTQYF.

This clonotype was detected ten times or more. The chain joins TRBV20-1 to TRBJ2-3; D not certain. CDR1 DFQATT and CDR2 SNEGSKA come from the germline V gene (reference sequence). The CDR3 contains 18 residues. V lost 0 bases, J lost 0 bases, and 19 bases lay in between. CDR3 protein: CSARDVFTGSSSTDTQYF. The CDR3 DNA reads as TGCAGTGCTAGAGATGTTTTTACGGGCAGTTCTAGCACAGATACGCAGTATTTT.

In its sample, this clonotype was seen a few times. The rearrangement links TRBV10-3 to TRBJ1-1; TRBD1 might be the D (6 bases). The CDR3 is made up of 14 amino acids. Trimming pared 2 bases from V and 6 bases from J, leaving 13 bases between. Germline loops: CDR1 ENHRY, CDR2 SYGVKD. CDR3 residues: CAISETREGAEAFF. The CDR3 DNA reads TGTGCCATCAGTGAGACGAGGGAGGGGGCTGAAGCTTTCTTT.

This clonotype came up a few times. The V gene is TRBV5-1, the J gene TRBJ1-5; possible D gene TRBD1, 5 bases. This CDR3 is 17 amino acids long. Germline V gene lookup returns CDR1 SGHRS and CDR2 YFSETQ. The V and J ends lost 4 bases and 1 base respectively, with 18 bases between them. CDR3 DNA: TGCGCCAGCAGCGGCGGTATTCAGGGCGGAAGCAATCAGCCCCAGCATTTT. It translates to CASSGGIQGGSNQPQHF.

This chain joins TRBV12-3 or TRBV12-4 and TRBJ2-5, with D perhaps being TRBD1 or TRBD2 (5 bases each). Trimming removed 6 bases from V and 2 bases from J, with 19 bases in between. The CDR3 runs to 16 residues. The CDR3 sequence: CASSRPEGTPQETQYF. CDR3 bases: TGTGCCAGCAGCCGCCCGGAAGGGACCCCACAAGAGACCCAGTACTTC.

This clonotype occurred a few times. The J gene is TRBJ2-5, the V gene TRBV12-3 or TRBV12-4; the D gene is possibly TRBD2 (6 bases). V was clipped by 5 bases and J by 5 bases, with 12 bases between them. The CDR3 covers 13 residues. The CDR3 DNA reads TGTGCCAGCAGTGCGGACGGAGGGGAGACCCAGTACTTC. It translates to CASSADGGETQYF.

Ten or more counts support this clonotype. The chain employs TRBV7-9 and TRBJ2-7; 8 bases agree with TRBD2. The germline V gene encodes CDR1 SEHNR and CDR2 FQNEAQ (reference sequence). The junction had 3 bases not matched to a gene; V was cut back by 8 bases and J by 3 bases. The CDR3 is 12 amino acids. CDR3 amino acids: CASRTSSYEQYF. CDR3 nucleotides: TGTGCCAGCCGGACTAGCAGCTACGAGCAGTACTTC.

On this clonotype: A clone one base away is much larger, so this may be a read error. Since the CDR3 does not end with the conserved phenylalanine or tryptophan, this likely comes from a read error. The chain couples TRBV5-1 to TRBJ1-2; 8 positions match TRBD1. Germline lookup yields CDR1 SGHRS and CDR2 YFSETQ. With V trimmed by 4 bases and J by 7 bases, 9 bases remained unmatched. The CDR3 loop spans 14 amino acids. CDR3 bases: TGCGCCAGCAGCAATGACAGGGGTTATGGTGGCTACACCTCC. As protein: CASSNDRGYGGYTS.

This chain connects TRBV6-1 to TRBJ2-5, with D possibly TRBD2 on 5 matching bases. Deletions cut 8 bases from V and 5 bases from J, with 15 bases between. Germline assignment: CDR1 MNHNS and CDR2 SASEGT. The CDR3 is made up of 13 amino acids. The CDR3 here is CASGAPGVETQYF. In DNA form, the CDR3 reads TGTGCCAGCGGTGCACCCGGGGTGGAGACCCAGTACTTC.

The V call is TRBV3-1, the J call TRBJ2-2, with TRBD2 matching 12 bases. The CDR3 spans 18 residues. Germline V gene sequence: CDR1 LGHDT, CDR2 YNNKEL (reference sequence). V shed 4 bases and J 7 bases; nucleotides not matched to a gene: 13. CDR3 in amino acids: CASSRTLAGGPRGGELFF. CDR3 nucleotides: TGTGCCAGCAGCCGCACCCTAGCGGGAGGGCCGAGGGGCGGGGAGCTGTTTTTT.